The entry below gives a single T cell receptor beta chain sequence along with its context. Its specificity is unknown. Unexposed donor CD4+ T cells date from 2011-2018, before the COVID-19 pandemic. Naive and memory CD4+ T cells came from enriched cryopreserved PBMCs. These data are taken from a study of CD4 T cells in relation to SARS-CoV-2 and coronaviruses. Method: immunoSEQ multiplex PCR; TCRdb's copy keeps in-frame clones and lacks some. Here the sample spans 60,000 to 65,000 clones, approximately 94% being singletons. V was trimmed by 5 bases and J by 6 bases, leaving 13 bases between them. Per germline, CDR1 MDHEN and CDR2 SYDVKM. CDR3 length: 14 amino acids. Study-level results: Roughly three fifths of donors had memory CD4+ clonotypes crossrecognizing SARS-CoV-2 and common cold coronavirus spike.

The V call is TRBV28, the J call TRBJ2-2; D may be TRBD2 (5 bases). The sequence came from a human donor in good health. Sequenced: naive CD4+ T cells from PBMCs. The subset: naive CD4+ T cells isolated by negative enrichment. CDR3 sequence (DNA): TGTGCCAGCAGTCCCTCTAGCCCGGCCGGGGAGCTGTTTTTT. Protein product: CASSPSSPAGELFF.